This T cell receptor beta chain was recorded in a study of PD-L1 blockade in urothelial cancer. About the research overall: At 3 weeks (second dose) and 6 weeks after starting treatment, blood was analyzed.

As concerns this clone: Antigen unknown.

Profiled with immunoSEQ multiplex PCR; TCRdb holds only in-frame clones, not every one. The repertoire has about 45,000 clones, 75% to 95% of them found once; the top ten carry around 6.7%. The study, taken as a whole, reports: Clones that were tumor-associated expanded more in the blood of durable-benefit patients at 3 weeks.

Time point of the sample: peripheral blood 6 weeks after treatment start. Patient disease was locally advanced or metastatic urothelial carcinoma. Anywhere from 1 to 8 samples came from each patient, spanning pretreatment and on-treatment. This clonotype was sampled from a man in his sixties or seventies with urothelial cancer. This specimen was PBMCs, taken around atezolizumab (anti-PD-L1) treatment.

The CDR3 here is CASSTDRSSYEQYF. The DNA for the CDR3 is TGTGCCAGCAGTACCGACAGGAGCTCCTACGAGCAGTACTTC. The chain joins TRBV25-1 to TRBJ2-7; tentatively, D is TRBD1 (6 bases). Germline V gene sequence: CDR1 MGHDK, CDR2 SYGVNS. The V and J ends lost 5 bases and 0 bases respectively, with 11 bases between them. The CDR3 length is 14 residues.